Listed below are T cell receptor beta chains from one sample, sequenced in a study of T cells in narcolepsy. TCRdb's copy holds only in-frame clones and misses some; the assay was immunoSEQ multiplex PCR. Among about 25,000 clones listed, approximately 84% were seen once. The material sequenced was CD45RA- memory CD4+ T cells from PBMCs. The receptors shown here come from a human donor with narcolepsy. Both conserved end residues are part of each CDR3. Each record gives: J gene, D gene, V gene, clone size, CDR3 DNA, CDR3 protein. D genes are given only for firm matches. Size values are once, few and many counts, or a class for expanded clones, and some rows have none.

TRBJ1-5	.	TRBV6-1	.	TGTGCCGCCGGAGGGGGTGAGAGCAATCAGCCCCAGCATTTT	CAAGGGESNQPQHF
TRBJ1-2	TRBD1	TRBV9	.	TGTGCCAGCAGCGTCGGATCGGGACAGGGCCTTTGGGGCTACACCTTC	CASSVGSGQGLWGYTF
TRBJ2-5	.	TRBV5-1	.	TGCGCCAGCAGCTTGTGGGAAGGGTTAGGTGAGACCCAGTACTTC	CASSLWEGLGETQYF
TRBJ1-2	.	TRBV28	.	TGTGCCAGCAGCGTTCTACCCGGGACACCCGGAGACGGCTACACCTTC	CASSVLPGTPGDGYTF
TRBJ2-7	.	TRBV5-6	.	TGTGCCAGCAGCTTGGTTCCTAGCTCGCCCGAGCAGTACTTC	CASSLVPSSPEQYF
TRBJ2-1	TRBD2	TRBV7-9	.	TGTGCCAGCAGCTTACTAGCGGGAGTCTCCTACAATGAGCAGTTCTTC	CASSLLAGVSYNEQFF
TRBJ1-1	.	TRBV27	once	TGTGCCAGCAGTTTTAGAGGGGGTAAGAACACTGAAGCTTTCTTT	CASSFRGGKNTEAFF
TRBJ2-1	TRBD1	TRBV10-3	.	TGTGCCATCAGTGAAGGGACAGGGGGCCTTTTGGAGTACAATGAGCAGTTCTTC	CAISEGTGGLLEYNEQFF
TRBJ1-1	TRBD1	TRBV10-3	.	TGTGCCATCAGTGTCCAGGGGGCTGGCGCTGAAGCTTTCTTT	CAISVQGAGAEAFF
TRBJ1-2	TRBD1	TRBV6-5	.	TGTGCCAGCAGCTCAACAGGGGCTAACTATGGCTACACCTTC	CASSSTGANYGYTF
TRBJ2-7	TRBD1	TRBV7-3	.	TGTGCCAGCCCTGGGGGGTCACCGGGACAGGTGAATTACGAGCAGTACTTC	CASPGGSPGQVNYEQYF
TRBJ2-3	.	TRBV7-8	.	TGTGCCAGCAGCGCACCTAGGGAGGATACGCAGTATTTT	CASSAPREDTQYF
TRBJ2-5	.	TRBV19	.	TGTGCCAGTAGTTCGACTAGACTCATTGAGACCCAGTACTTC	CASSSTRLIETQYF
TRBJ1-5	.	TRBV28	.	TGTGCCAGCTGGACAGATTTTCGGCAGCCCCAGCATTTT	CASWTDFRQPQHF
TRBJ1-1	.	TRBV5-1	.	TGCGCCAGCAGCCCGAGAGGGAAGGGCACTGAAGCTTTCTTT	CASSPRGKGTEAFF
TRBJ2-1	.	TRBV14	.	TGTGCCAGCAGCCACGACACGGGTTGGGGGTCTTCGATGTCTCCTGAGCAGTTCTTC	CASSHDTGWGSSMSPEQFF
TRBJ2-7	TRBD1	TRBV27	.	TGTGCCAGCATAAGGAGGGGACAGGGTTCCTACGAGCAGTACTTC	CASIRRGQGSYEQYF
TRBJ2-7	TRBD1	TRBV18	.	TGTGCCAGCTCCCAGGGGGCGTCCGAGCAGTACTTC	CASSQGASEQYF
TRBJ2-3	.	TRBV28	.	TGTGCCAGCAGTTTCCCGGGCGGCACAGATACGCAGTATTTT	CASSFPGGTDTQYF
TRBJ1-2	TRBD1	TRBV18	once	TGTGCCAGCTCACCCGAGACAGGGTACTATGGCTACACCTTC	CASSPETGYYGYTF
TRBJ1-2	TRBD1	TRBV5-1	.	TGCGCCAGCAGCCCCTCCGGGACAGCCTATGGCTACACCTTC	CASSPSGTAYGYTF
TRBJ2-3	.	TRBV10-1	.	TGCGCCAGCAGCAGGACTACCCGCACAGATACGCAGTATTTT	CASSRTTRTDTQYF
TRBJ1-2	.	TRBV7-2	.	TGTGCCAGCAGAGTACAGGAGGGCTATGGCTACACCTTC	CASRVQEGYGYTF
TRBJ1-1	.	TRBV6-1	.	TGTGCCAGCAGTGAACGGCCAGACGAAGCTTTCTTT	CASSERPDEAFF
TRBJ1-5	.	TRBV6-5	.	TGTGCCAGCAGTAGGGGTGGTCATCAGCCCCAGCATTTT	CASSRGGHQPQHF
TRBJ2-2	TRBD1	TRBV9	few	TGTGCCAGCAGCGGTCTAGACAGGGGAGGAACCGGGGAGCTGTTTTTT	CASSGLDRGGTGELFF
TRBJ2-5	.	TRBV6-1	few	TGTGCCAGCAGTGTTGCCACCGTCAAAGAGACCCAGTACTTC	CASSVATVKETQYF
TRBJ2-1	.	TRBV2	.	TGTGCCAGCAGTGAACGGCAGGGTCTAACGATCAATGAGCAGTTCTTC	CASSERQGLTINEQFF
TRBJ1-4	.	TRBV18	few	TGTGCCAGCTCACCACGGGGTCCAACTAATGAAAAACTGTTTTTT	CASSPRGPTNEKLFF
TRBJ1-1	.	TRBV7-3	.	TGTGCCAGCAGTCAATCGGACGTATCTGAAGCTTTCTTT	CASSQSDVSEAFF
TRBJ2-3	.	TRBV5-4	.	TGTGCCAGCAGCTCCCCACCTGGAGATACGCAGTATTTT	CASSSPPGDTQYF
TRBJ1-1	.	TRBV14	.	TGTGCCAGCAGCCAACTGGTAGAGAACACTGAAGCTTTCTTT	CASSQLVENTEAFF
TRBJ2-3	.	TRBV19	.	TGTGCCAGTAGTATAAGCAGCAGCACAGATACGCAGTATTTT	CASSISSSTDTQYF
TRBJ2-3	.	TRBV29-1	.	TGCAGCGCTAGATCGGGGTACACAGATACGCAGTATTTT	CSARSGYTDTQYF
TRBJ2-1	.	TRBV19	once	TGTGCCAGTACCATGGGGTCCCGGGGGGCCGGGGAGCAGTTCTTC	CASTMGSRGAGEQFF
TRBJ2-1	TRBD1	TRBV6-5	.	TGTGCCAGCAGTACCGGGACAGGCCTAAACAATGAGCAGTTCTTC	CASSTGTGLNNEQFF
TRBJ2-3	.	TRBV2	.	TGTGCCAGCAGGGACAGCTTCACAGATACGCAGTATTTT	CASRDSFTDTQYF
TRBJ2-7	.	TRBV19	.	TGTGCCAGTAGTCGCGATTCATCCTACGAGCAGTACTTC	CASSRDSSYEQYF
TRBJ2-1	TRBD1	TRBV27	.	TGTGCCAGCAGTTCGACAGGGGCCAATGAGCAGTTCTTC	CASSSTGANEQFF
TRBJ1-2	.	TRBV6-5	.	TGTGCCAGCAGCCACACACAGGGCCCAAACTATGGCTACACCTTC	CASSHTQGPNYGYTF
TRBJ2-1	.	TRBV7-2	.	TGTGCCAGCAGCTCGGGAAGTGACTGGCGCAACAATGAGCAGTTCTTC	CASSSGSDWRNNEQFF
TRBJ2-1	.	TRBV5-4	once	TGTGCCAGCAGCTTGAGGGGCAGGGGAATGGGTGATGAGCAGTTCTTC	CASSLRGRGMGDEQFF
TRBJ2-4	TRBD1	TRBV25-1	once	TGTGCCAGCAGTGATACCGGGACAGGGCGATCCATTCAGTACTTC	CASSDTGTGRSIQYF
TRBJ2-7	.	TRBV10-3	few	TGTGCCATCAGCGCCAGAAGGTACGAGCAGTACTTC	CAISARRYEQYF
TRBJ2-5	.	TRBV13	.	TGTGCCAGCAGCTTAAGAGCGGGTGCTGAGACCCAGTACTTC	CASSLRAGAETQYF
TRBJ1-5	.	TRBV10-1	once	TGCGCCAGCAGCGACGGGAAGAATCAGCCCCAGCATTTT	CASSDGKNQPQHF
TRBJ2-1	.	TRBV11-3	.	TGTGCCAGCAGCTTAGGGGGCCTAGACGACAATGAGCAGTTCTTC	CASSLGGLDDNEQFF
TRBJ2-1	TRBD1	TRBV28	.	TGTGCCAGCAGCACATGGACAGGGAATGAGCAGTTCTTC	CASSTWTGNEQFF
TRBJ2-6	.	TRBV7-8	.	TGTGCCAGCAGCTTAGGCTTCCGCGGCCGATCAAGCTCTGGGGCCAACGTCCTGACTTTC	CASSLGFRGRSSSGANVLTF
TRBJ2-7	TRBD1	TRBV10-2	few	TGCGCCAGCAGTACCTCGGGACAGGGAGCTTACGAGCAGTACTTC	CASSTSGQGAYEQYF
TRBJ1-2	.	TRBV7-2	.	TGTGCCAGCAGCGGCGCGTTTAGCAGTCCGAACTATGGCTACACCTTC	CASSGAFSSPNYGYTF
TRBJ2-5	.	TRBV15	.	TGTGCCACCAGTACAAGGTCAGGGGTGGAGACCCAGTACTTC	CATSTRSGVETQYF
TRBJ2-6	.	TRBV28	.	TGTGCCAGCGGACGGCGAGGCTCTGGGGCCAACGTCCTGACTTTC	CASGRRGSGANVLTF
TRBJ1-1	TRBD1	TRBV18	.	TGTGCCAGCTCACCGCAGGGGGCGGAAGCTTTCTTT	CASSPQGAEAFF
TRBJ2-1	TRBD2	TRBV7-8	.	TGTGCCAGCGACCAGGGACTAGCAGCTGGGGAGCAGTTCTTC	CASDQGLAAGEQFF